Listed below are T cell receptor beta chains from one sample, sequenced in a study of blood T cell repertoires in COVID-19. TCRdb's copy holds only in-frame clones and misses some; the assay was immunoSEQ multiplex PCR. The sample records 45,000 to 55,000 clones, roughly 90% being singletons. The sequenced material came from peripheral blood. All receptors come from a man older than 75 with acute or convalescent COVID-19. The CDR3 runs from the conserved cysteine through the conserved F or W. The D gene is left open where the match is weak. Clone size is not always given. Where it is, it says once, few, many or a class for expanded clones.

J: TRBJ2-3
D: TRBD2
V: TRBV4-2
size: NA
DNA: TGTGCCAGCAGCCGAGTTAGCGGGGGGGTCTCCACAGATACGCAGTATTTT
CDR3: CASSRVSGGVSTDTQYF

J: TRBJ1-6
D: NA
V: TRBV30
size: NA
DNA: TGTGCCTGGATCCGAGGGGGTTCCTATAATTCACCCCTCCACTTT
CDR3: CAWIRGGSYNSPLHF

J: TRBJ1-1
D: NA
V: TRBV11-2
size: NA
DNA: TGTGCCAGCAGCTCACTGGCACAGTACACTGAAGCTTTCTTT
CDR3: CASSSLAQYTEAFF

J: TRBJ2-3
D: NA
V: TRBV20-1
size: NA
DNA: TGCAGTGCTAGAGGGCCGAATACGCAGTATTTT
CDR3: CSARGPNTQYF

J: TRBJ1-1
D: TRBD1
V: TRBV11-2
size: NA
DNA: TGTGCCAGCAGTCCGGCGGGTAGGGGGCGGACTGAAGCTTTCTTT
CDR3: CASSPAGRGRTEAFF

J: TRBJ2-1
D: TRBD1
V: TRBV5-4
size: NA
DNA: TGTGCCAGCAGCTGGGGGGACAGGGAGGGCTACAATGAGCAGTTCTTC
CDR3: CASSWGDREGYNEQFF

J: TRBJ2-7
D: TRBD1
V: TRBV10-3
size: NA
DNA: TGTGCCATCAGGAACGCAGGTAGTGGGGACAGGGCGACCTACGAGCAGTACTTC
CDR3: CAIRNAGSGDRATYEQYF

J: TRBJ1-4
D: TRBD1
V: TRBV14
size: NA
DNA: TGTGCCAGCAGCTGGGGACAGGGGGAGAATGAAAAACTGTTTTTT
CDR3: CASSWGQGENEKLFF

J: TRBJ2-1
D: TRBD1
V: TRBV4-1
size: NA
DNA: TGCGCCAGCAGCCAGGGGACAGGGAATAACAATGAGCAGTTCTTC
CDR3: CASSQGTGNNNEQFF

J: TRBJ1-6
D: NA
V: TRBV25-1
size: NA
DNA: TGTGCCAGCAGTGAGCTCAGGGATTCACCCCTCCACTTT
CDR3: CASSELRDSPLHF

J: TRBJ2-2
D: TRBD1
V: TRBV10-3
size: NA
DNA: TGTGCCATCAGTGAGTGGGACAGGACGAACACCGGGGAGCTGTTTTTT
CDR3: CAISEWDRTNTGELFF

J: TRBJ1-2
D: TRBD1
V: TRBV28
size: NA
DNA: TGTGCCACCACAATATCCCGGGACAGACATGGCTACACCTTC
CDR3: CATTISRDRHGYTF

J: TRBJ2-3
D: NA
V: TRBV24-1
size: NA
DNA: TGTGCCACCGGCGACTCAGGGGCGGGGGCCCCAGATACGCAGTATTTT
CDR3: CATGDSGAGAPDTQYF

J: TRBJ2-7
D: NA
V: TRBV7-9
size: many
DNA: TGTGCCAGCAGCCGACAAGACTACGAGCAGTACTTC
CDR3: CASSRQDYEQYF

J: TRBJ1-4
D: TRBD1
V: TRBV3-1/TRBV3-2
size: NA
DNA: TGTGCCAGCAGCCAAGTTACAGGGGAGAGAGGAAAACTGTTTTTT
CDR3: CASSQVTGERGKLFF

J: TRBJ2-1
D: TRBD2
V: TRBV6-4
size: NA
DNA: TGTGCCAGCAGTTATACTAGCGGGGGCGGGAATGAGCAGTTCTTC
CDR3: CASSYTSGGGNEQFF

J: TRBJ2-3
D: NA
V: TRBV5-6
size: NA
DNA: TGTGCCAGCAGCTTAACACCGGATACGCAGTATTTT
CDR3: CASSLTPDTQYF

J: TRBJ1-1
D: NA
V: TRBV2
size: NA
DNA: TGTGCCAGCAGTCCACAGGGCTTATCTGAAGCTTTCTTT
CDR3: CASSPQGLSEAFF

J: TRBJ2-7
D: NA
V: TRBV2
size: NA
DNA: TGTGCCTGCGAGCGGGCGTTCTCCTACGAGCAGTACTTC
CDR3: CACERAFSYEQYF

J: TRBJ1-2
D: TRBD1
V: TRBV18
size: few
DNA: TGTGCCAGCTCACCACCGCGGGACAGGGCCTTAGAGGGTGGCTACACCTTC
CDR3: CASSPPRDRALEGGYTF

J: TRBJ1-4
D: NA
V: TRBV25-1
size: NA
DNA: TGTGCCAGCAGTGAATATGCGCAGGGTTCTAATGAAAAACTGTTTTTT
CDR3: CASSEYAQGSNEKLFF

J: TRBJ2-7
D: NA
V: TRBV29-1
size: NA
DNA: TGCAGCGTTGGGCGGGGAGGCTCCTACGAGCAGTACTTC
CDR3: CSVGRGGSYEQYF

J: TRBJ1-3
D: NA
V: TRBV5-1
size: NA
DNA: TGCGCCAGCAGCTTGGAATATTCGGGGACTAAGGCTGGAAACACCATATATTTT
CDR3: CASSLEYSGTKAGNTIYF

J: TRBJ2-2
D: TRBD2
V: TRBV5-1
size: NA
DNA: TGCGCCAGCAGCTCCGGGACTAGCGGGGCTACGAACACCGGGGAGCTGTTTTTT
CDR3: CASSSGTSGATNTGELFF

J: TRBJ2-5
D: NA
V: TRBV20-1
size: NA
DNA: TGCAGTGGGACTACGCAAGAGACCCAGTACTTC
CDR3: CSGTTQETQYF

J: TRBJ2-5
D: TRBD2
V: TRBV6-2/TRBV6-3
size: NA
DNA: TGTGCCAGCAGTCGCCGAAGGCGGCGGGGGCAAGAGACCCAGTACTTC
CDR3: CASSRRRRRGQETQYF

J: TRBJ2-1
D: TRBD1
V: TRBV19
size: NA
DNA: TGTGCCAGTAGTTCCCAGGGGGCCTACAATGAGCAGTTCTTC
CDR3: CASSSQGAYNEQFF

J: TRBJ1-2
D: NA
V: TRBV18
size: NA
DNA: TGTGCCAGCTCACCACGTCAACAGGATGGCTACACCTTC
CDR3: CASSPRQQDGYTF

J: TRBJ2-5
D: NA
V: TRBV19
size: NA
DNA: TGTGCCAGTAGTATTCTGACAGGCAGTCAAGAGACCCAGTACTTC
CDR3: CASSILTGSQETQYF

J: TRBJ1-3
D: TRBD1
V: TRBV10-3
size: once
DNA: TGTGCCACCGAGGGACAGGCCTCTGGAAACACCATATATTTT
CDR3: CATEGQASGNTIYF

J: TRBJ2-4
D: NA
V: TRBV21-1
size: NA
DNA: TGTGCCAGCAGCAAAGGCTGGGCAGGGAGGAACAAAAACATTCAGTACTTC
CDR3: CASSKGWAGRNKNIQYF

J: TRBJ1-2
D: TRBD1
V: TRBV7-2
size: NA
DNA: TGTGCCAGCAGCTTACGACAGGGAAACTATGGCTACACCTTC
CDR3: CASSLRQGNYGYTF

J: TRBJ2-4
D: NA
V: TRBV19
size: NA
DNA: TGTGCCAGTAGAGACCTTCGGGCAGGGCCCGCCAAAAACATTCAGTACTTC
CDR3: CASRDLRAGPAKNIQYF

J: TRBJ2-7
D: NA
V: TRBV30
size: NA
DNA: TGTGCGTCCTCCCGCCCCTCAGGGTACGAGCAGTACTTC
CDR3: CASSRPSGYEQYF